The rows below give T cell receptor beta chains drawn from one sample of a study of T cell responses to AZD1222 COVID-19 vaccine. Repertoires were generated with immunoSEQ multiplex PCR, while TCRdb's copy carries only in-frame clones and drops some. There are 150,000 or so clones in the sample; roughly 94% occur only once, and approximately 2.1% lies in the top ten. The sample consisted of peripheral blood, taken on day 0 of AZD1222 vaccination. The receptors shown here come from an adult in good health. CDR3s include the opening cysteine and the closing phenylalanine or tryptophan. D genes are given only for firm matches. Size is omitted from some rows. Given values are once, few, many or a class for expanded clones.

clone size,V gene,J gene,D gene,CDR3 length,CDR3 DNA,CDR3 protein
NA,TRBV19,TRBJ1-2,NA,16,TGTGCCAGTAGTATCCTGGCAGGACCAATTAACTATGGCTACACCTTC,CASSILAGPINYGYTF
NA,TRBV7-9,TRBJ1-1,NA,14,TGTGCCAGCAGCTTACTAGGGGAGGGCACTGAAGCTTTCTTT,CASSLLGEGTEAFF
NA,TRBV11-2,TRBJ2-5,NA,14,TGTGCCAGCAGCTCGTTTCGGGGCGAAGAGACCCAGTACTTC,CASSSFRGEETQYF
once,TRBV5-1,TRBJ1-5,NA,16,TGCGCCAGCAGCTTAGGGGACGCAGGCAACAATCAGCCCCAGCATTTT,CASSLGDAGNNQPQHF
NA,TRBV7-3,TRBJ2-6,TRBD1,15,TGTGCCAGCAGTCAGACAGGGACTGGGGCCAACGTCCTGACTTTC,CASSQTGTGANVLTF
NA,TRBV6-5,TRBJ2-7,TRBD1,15,TGTGCCAGCAGTTACGCCGGGACAGGGACCTACGAGCAGTACTTC,CASSYAGTGTYEQYF
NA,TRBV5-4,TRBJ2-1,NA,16,TGTGCCAGCAGCACAGGGACACGAAGCTCCTACAATGAGCAGTTCTTC,CASSTGTRSSYNEQFF
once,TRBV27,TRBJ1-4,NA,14,TGTGCCAGCAGTTTATCGGGCAGACATGGGGAACTGTTTTTT,CASSLSGRHGELFF
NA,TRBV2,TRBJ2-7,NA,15,TGTGCCAGCACCCTCCGTGGCACAGAACCATACGAGCAGTACTTC,CASTLRGTEPYEQYF
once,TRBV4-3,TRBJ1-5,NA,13,TGCGCCAGCAGCCAAGATTACAATCAGCCCCAGCATTTT,CASSQDYNQPQHF
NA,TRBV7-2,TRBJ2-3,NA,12,TGTGCCAGCAGCTTGGAGCGGCTTCCGCAGTATTTT,CASSLERLPQYF
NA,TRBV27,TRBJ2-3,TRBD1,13,TGTGCCAGCTCGGCAGGGGGCTCCAATACGCAGTATTTT,CASSAGGSNTQYF
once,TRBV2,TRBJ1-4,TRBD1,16,TGTGCCAGCAGTCAAGGACAGGGGCCTCGATATGAAAAACTGTTTTTT,CASSQGQGPRYEKLFF
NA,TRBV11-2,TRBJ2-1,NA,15,TGTGCCAGCAGCGGAGGGACTTTCCGAGAGAATGAGCAGTTCTTC,CASSGGTFRENEQFF
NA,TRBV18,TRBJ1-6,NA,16,TGTGCCAGCTCACACCACGGGGGTGGAGAAATTTCACCCCTCCACTTT,CASSHHGGGEISPLHF
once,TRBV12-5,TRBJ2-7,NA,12,TGTGCTAGTGCCCTCTCCAGGTACGAGCAGTACTTC,CASALSRYEQYF
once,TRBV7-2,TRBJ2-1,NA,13,TGTGCCAGCAGCTTCCGATACCGCGATGAGCAGTTCTTC,CASSFRYRDEQFF
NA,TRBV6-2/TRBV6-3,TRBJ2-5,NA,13,TGTGCCAGCAGTTCTCCCCATTGGGAGACCCAGTACTTC,CASSSPHWETQYF
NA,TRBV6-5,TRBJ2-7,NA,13,TGTGCCAGCCAGGGAAGTATGGCCTACGAGCAGTACTTC,CASQGSMAYEQYF
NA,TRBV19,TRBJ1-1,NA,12,TGTGCCAGTAGTACAGCTTACACTGAAGCTTTCTTT,CASSTAYTEAFF
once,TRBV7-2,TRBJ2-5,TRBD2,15,TGTGCCAGCAGCTTTTTCAGCGGGGAACAAGAGACCCAGTACTTC,CASSFFSGEQETQYF
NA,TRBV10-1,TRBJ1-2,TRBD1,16,TGCGCCAGCAGTGAGTCAAACGGCAGGGGGAACTATGGCTACACCTTC,CASSESNGRGNYGYTF
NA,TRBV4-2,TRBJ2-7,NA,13,TGTGCCAGCAGCCTCTGGGCTAAAACCGAGCAGTACTTC,CASSLWAKTEQYF
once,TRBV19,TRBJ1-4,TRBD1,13,TGTGCCAGTATTCCGACAGGGGAAGAAAAACTGTTTTTT,CASIPTGEEKLFF
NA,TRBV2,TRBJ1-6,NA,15,TGTGCCAGCACCGCACGAGCAGGGGATGGTTCACCCCTCCACTTT,CASTARAGDGSPLHF
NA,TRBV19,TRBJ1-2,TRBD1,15,TGTGCCAGTAGTAGCCGGGACAGGGAACGCTATGGCTACACCTTC,CASSSRDRERYGYTF
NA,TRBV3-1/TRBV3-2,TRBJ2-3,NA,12,TGTGCCAGCAGCCAGGTGAGGGATACGCAGTATTTT,CASSQVRDTQYF
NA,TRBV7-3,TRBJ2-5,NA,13,TGTGCCAGCAGCTTTGCAACGAAAGAGACCCAGTACTTC,CASSFATKETQYF
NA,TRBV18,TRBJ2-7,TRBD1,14,TGTGCCAGCTCTAGGGACAGGGTAAACTACGAGCAGTACTTC,CASSRDRVNYEQYF